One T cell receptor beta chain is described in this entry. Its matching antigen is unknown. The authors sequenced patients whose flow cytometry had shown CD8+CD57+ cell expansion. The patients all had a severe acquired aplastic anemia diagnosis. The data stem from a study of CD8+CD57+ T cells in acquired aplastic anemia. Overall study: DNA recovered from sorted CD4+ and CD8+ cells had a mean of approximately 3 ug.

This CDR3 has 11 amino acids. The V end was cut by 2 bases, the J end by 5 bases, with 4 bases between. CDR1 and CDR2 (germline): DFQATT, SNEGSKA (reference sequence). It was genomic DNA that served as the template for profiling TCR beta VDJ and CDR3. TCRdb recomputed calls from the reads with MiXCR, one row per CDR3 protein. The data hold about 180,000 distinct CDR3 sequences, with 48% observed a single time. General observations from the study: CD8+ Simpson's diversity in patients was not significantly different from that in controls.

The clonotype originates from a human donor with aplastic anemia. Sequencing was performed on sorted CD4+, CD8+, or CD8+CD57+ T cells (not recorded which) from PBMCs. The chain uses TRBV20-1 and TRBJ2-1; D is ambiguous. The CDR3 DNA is TGCAGTGCTAGACGAAACAATGAGCAGTTCTTC. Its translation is CSARRNNEQFF.